A single sample gave rise to the 19 T cell receptor beta chains below, sequenced in a study of T cells in Graves' hyperthyroidism and ophthalmopathy. Researchers took RNA transcripts and amplified the TCR beta CDR3 regions from them. The HTBI primer set was used in a first-round RT-PCR of the TCR CDR3. TCRdb ran MiXCR on the multiplex PCR reads and lists one entry per CDR3 protein. The sample yields fewer than 650,000 distinct CDR3 sequences, roughly 14% seen once. Sample: blood. These TCRs come from a woman between 40 and 55 years old with Graves' ophthalmopathy.

Ten or more counts support this clonotype. This chain joins TRBV6-2 or TRBV6-3 and TRBJ1-1; D gene unclear. The CDR3 has 14 residues. V lost 7 bases, J lost 1 base, and 13 bases lay in between. Per the germline V gene, CDR1 is MNHEY and CDR2 is SVGEGT. CDR3 bases: TGTGCCAGCATCGAGAGAAAATCGAACACTGAAGCTTTCTTT. Its translation is CASIERKSNTEAFF.

CDR3 nucleotides: TGTGCCAGCCTGGGAAAACTTCAAACTGAAAAACTGTTTTTT. It encodes CASLGKLQTEKLFF. The chain has TRBV6-2 or TRBV6-3 and TRBJ1-4; D remains ambiguous. The CDR3 has 14 residues. V was trimmed by 8 bases and J by 7 bases, leaving 17 bases between them. The germline V gene has CDR1 MNHEY and CDR2 SVGEGT.

V usage is TRBV25-1 and J usage is TRBJ2-7, with 8 nucleotides matching TRBD2. This CDR3 is 15 amino acids long. Germline V gives CDR1 MGHDK, CDR2 SYGVNS. The V gene end was trimmed by 0 bases and the J gene end by 0 bases; junction bases not matched to a gene: 1. CDR3 protein: CASSEYSGNSYEQYF. The DNA of the CDR3 is TGTGCCAGCAGTGAATATAGCGGGAACTCCTACGAGCAGTACTTC.

Note on this clonotype: Compared with germline, one end of the junction differs, possibly owing to a read error. The rearrangement uses TRBV7-2 and TRBJ2-5; TRBD2 matches 7 bases. This CDR3 region has 13 residues. The germline V gene has CDR1 SGHTA and CDR2 FQGNSA. The chain's CDR3 is CAGSISLRGAQYF. CDR3 in DNA: TGTGCCGGCAGCATCAGTCTACGGGGGGCCCAGTACTTC.

This clonotype was counted ten times or more. V usage is TRBV12-3 or TRBV12-4 and J usage is TRBJ2-3; tentative D call: TRBD2 (6 bases). The CDR3 loop spans 17 amino acids. The V end was cut by 3 bases, the J end by 0 bases, with 16 bases between. CDR3 coding DNA: TGTGCCAGCAGTTTGGGCCCGGCCGGGACTAGCACAGATACGCAGTATTTT. Residues: CASSLGPAGTSTDTQYF.

The V and J genes are TRBV3-1 and TRBJ1-1, with D hard to call. Between the trimmed V and J ends, which lost 0 bases and 5 bases, there was a span of 22 bases. This CDR3 contains 18 residues. Germline loops: CDR1 LGHDT, CDR2 YNNKEL (reference sequence). CDR3 sequence (DNA): TGTGCCAGCAGCCAAGAGAATGGTGCCAGATGGGGAGTTACTGAAGCTTTCTTT. It specifies CASSQENGARWGVTEAFF.

V is TRBV18 and J is TRBJ1-6; a weak D match, TRBD1 (6 bases). CDR1 and CDR2 (germline): KGHSH, LQKENI. V was cut by 4 bases and J by 7 bases, with 14 bases left in between. The CDR3 totals 15 residues. For the CDR3, the DNA is TGTGCCAGCTCACTTCGGGACATATCGAATTCACCCCTCCACTTT. Translated, it gives CASSLRDISNSPLHF. The full variable domain, completed using reference TRBV18 and TRBJ1-6, is NAGVMQNPRHLVRRRGQEARLRCSPMKGHSHVYWYRQLPEEGLKFMVYLQKENIIDESGMPKERFSAEFPKEGPSILRIQQVVRGDSAAYFCASSLRDISNSPLHFGNGTRLTVT.

At least ten counts were recorded for this clonotype. The V call is TRBV12-3 or TRBV12-4, the J call TRBJ2-4, with a tentative D call TRBD2 (5 bases). The CDR3 covers 13 residues. Deletions cut 7 bases from V and 2 bases from J, with 9 bases between. CDR3 DNA: TGTGCCAGCACCACCGGGACCAAAAACATTCAGTACTTC. Amino acids: CASTTGTKNIQYF.

This clonotype was seen at least ten times. The chain carries TRBV6-1 and TRBJ1-2; the D is unclear. The germline V and J ends were trimmed by 6 bases and 7 bases, with 15 bases remaining between them. Germline values: CDR1 MNHNS, CDR2 SASEGT. The CDR3 sequence is 13 residues long. CDR3 DNA sequence: TGTGCCAGCAGGGATCGGACCGACGGTGGCTACACCTTC. It is translated as CASRDRTDGGYTF.

The chain couples TRBV5-1 to TRBJ2-3; possible D gene TRBD1, 5 bases. Germline lookup yields CDR1 SGHRS and CDR2 YFSETQ. CDR3 size: 16 residues. Trimming removed 0 bases from V and 4 bases from J, with 15 bases in between. CDR3 sequence: CASSLDSAGKSDTQYF. The CDR3 region has the DNA TGCGCCAGCAGCTTGGACTCGGCAGGGAAATCAGATACGCAGTATTTT.

This clonotype occurred many times. The chain joins TRBV27 to TRBJ2-2; the match to TRBD2 covers 8 bases. The ends lost 8 bases at V and 5 bases at J; junction bases unmatched: 16. Germline-derived CDR1 and CDR2 are MNHEY and SMNVEV (reference sequence). CDR3 length: 17 residues. The CDR3 sequence is CASCPLRFGGRTGELFF. The CDR3 DNA reads as TGTGCCAGCTGTCCCCTCCGGTTCGGCGGGAGGACCGGGGAGCTGTTTTTT.

The rearrangement joins TRBV6-2 or TRBV6-3 to TRBJ2-7, with 7 bases aligning to TRBD2. The CDR3 runs to 16 residues. V lost 2 bases and J lost 3; bases outside the gene matches: 10. Germline CDR1 reads MNHEY; CDR2 reads SVGEGT. CDR3: CASSYELAAPNYEQYF. The CDR3 DNA is TGTGCCAGCAGTTACGAGCTAGCGGCCCCAAACTACGAGCAGTACTTC.

This clonotype was found many times. The chain uses TRBV6-2 or TRBV6-3 and TRBJ2-7; no firm D call. Germline-derived CDR1 and CDR2 are MNHEY and SVGEGT. V was trimmed by 8 bases and J by 0 bases, leaving 11 bases between them. The CDR3 runs to 13 residues. The CDR3 here is CASCDNPSYEQYF. The CDR3 DNA follows: TGTGCCAGCTGCGATAACCCCTCCTACGAGCAGTACTTC.

This clonotype was seen repeatedly, ten times or more. This chain joins TRBV24-1 and TRBJ2-5; 9 nucleotides match TRBD1. The V and J ends lost 4 bases and 5 bases, in that order; junction bases with no gene match: 7. The CDR3 is 15 residues long. From germline, CDR1 is KGHDR and CDR2 SFDVKD. The CDR3 DNA sequence: TGTGCCACCAGTGAGGCGGGACAGGGTTTCGAGACCCAGTACTTC. Translated: CATSEAGQGFETQYF.

This clonotype was seen more than once but under ten times. V and J are TRBV9 and TRBJ2-2; TRBD1 matches 8 bases. The germline gives CDR1 SGDLS, CDR2 YYNGEE. The CDR3 spans 16 residues. V dropped 1 base and J dropped 1; count of bases not matched to a gene: 3. CDR3: CASSVQGAGNTGELFF. CDR3 in DNA: TGTGCCAGCAGCGTACAGGGGGCAGGGAACACCGGGGAGCTGTTTTTT.

This chain uses TRBV12-3 or TRBV12-4 with TRBJ1-6; TRBD1 aligns across 8 bases. CDR3 length: 13 residues. Trimming took 5 bases from V and 9 from J; bases not matched to a gene: 3. In DNA form, the CDR3 reads TGTGCCAGCAGTGGGACAGGAGGTTCACCCCTCCACTTT. Its translation is CASSGTGGSPLHF.

Worth noting for this clonotype: Since a much larger clone is just one base distant, this may be a read error. The genes are TRBV7-2 and TRBJ2-2; unclear D gene. This CDR3 contains 15 residues. Germline CDR1 reads SGHTA; CDR2 reads FQGNSA. The V gene lost 7 bases and the J gene lost 0 bases, with 12 bases spanning the gap. CDR3 DNA: TGTGCCAGCAAACCCTGGCGTGCGAACACCGGGGAGCTGTTTTTT. The encoded protein is CASKPWRANTGELFF.

This clonotype was counted many times. The chain employs TRBV10-3 and TRBJ2-7, with 14 positions matching TRBD2. The CDR3 has 16 residues. Germline lookup yields CDR1 ENHRY and CDR2 SYGVKD. The V and J ends lost 5 bases and 5 bases, in that order; junction bases with no gene match: 8. The DNA of the CDR3 is TGTGCCATCAGTATGGGGACTAGCGGGAGAGGCGACGAGCAGTACTTC. Amino acid sequence: CAISMGTSGRGDEQYF.

This clonotype was found many times. The chain has TRBV4-3 and TRBJ2-2; D unresolved. The length of the CDR3 is 13 residues. From germline, CDR1 is LGHNA and CDR2 YSLEER. The V and J ends lost 2 bases and 5 bases respectively, with 6 bases between them. CDR3 in DNA: TGCGCCAGCAGCCAATTGCGAACCGGGGAGCTGTTTTTT. It specifies CASSQLRTGELFF.